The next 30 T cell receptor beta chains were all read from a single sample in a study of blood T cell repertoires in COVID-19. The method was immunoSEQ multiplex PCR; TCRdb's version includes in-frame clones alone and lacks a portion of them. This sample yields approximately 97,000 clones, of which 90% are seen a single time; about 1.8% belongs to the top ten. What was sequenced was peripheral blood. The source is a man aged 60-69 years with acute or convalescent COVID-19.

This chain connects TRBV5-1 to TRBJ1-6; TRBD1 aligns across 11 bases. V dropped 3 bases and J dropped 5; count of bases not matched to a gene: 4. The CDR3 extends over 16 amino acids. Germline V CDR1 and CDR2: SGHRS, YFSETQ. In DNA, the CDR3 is TGCGCCAGCAGCTCGGGACAGGGGGAAGATAATTCACCCCTCCACTTT. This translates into CASSSGQGEDNSPLHF.

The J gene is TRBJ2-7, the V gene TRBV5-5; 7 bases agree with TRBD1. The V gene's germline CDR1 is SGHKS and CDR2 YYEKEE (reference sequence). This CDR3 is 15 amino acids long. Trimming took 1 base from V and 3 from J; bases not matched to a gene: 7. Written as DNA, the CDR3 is TGTGCCAGCAGCTTGCCTAGGGGGCACAGCTACGAGCAGTACTTC. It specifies CASSLPRGHSYEQYF.

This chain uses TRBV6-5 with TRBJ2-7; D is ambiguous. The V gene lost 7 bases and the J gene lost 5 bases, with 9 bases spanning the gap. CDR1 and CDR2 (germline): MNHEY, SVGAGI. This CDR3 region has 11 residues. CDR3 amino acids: CASTVLNEQYF. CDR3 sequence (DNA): TGTGCCAGCACCGTTTTAAACGAGCAGTACTTC.

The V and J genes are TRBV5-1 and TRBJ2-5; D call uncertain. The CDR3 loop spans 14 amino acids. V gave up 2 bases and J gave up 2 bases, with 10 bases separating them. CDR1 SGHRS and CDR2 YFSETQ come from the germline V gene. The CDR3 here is CASSLVGSQETQYF. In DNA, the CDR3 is TGCGCCAGCAGCTTAGTGGGCAGTCAAGAGACCCAGTACTTC.

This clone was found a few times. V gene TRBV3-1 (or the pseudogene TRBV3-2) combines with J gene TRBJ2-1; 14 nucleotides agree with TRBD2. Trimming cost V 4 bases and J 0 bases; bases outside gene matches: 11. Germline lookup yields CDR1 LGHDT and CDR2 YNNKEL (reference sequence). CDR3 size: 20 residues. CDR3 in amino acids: CASSLSDGTSGGSSYNEQFF. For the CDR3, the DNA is TGTGCCAGCAGCCTCTCTGACGGGACTAGCGGGGGAAGCTCCTACAATGAGCAGTTCTTC.

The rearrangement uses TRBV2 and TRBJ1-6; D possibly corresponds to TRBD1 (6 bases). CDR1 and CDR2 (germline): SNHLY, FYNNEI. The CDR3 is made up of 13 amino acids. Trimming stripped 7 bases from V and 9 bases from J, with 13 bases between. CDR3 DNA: TGTGCCAGCACTTTACAGGGTTCTTCACCCCTCCACTTT. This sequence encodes CASTLQGSSPLHF.

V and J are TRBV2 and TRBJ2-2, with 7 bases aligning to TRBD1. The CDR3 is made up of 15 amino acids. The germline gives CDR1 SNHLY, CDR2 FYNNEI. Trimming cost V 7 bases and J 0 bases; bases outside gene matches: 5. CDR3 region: CASTGDSSNTGELFF. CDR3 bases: TGTGCCAGCACCGGGGACAGTTCGAACACCGGGGAGCTGTTTTTT.

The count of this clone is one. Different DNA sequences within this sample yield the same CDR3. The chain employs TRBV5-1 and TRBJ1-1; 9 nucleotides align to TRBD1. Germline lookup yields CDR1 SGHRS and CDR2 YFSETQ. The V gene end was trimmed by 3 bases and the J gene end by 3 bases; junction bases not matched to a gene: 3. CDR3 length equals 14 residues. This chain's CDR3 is CASSSDRGDTEAFF. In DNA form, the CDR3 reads TGCGCCAGCAGCTCAGACAGGGGGGACACTGAAGCTTTCTTT.

The CDR3 loop reads CASSLTWGGASTDTQYF. CDR3 DNA: TGTGCCAGCAGCCTAACCTGGGGAGGGGCCAGCACAGATACGCAGTATTTT. This chain uses TRBV7-2 with TRBJ2-3; the match to TRBD2 covers 7 bases. The germline V gene has CDR1 SGHTA and CDR2 FQGNSA. The CDR3 has 17 amino acids. V was clipped by 5 bases and J by 0 bases; unmatched bases: 11.

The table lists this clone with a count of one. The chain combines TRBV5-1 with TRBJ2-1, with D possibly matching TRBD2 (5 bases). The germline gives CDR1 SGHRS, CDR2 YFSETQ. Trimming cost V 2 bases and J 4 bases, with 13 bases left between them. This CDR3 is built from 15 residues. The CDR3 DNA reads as TGCGCCAGCAGCTTAGACTCCCCGGGGTACAATGAGCAGTTCTTC. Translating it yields CASSLDSPGYNEQFF.

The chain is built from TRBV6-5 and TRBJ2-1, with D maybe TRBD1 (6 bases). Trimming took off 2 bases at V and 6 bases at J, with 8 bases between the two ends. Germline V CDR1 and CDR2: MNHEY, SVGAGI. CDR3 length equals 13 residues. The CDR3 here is CASSYPTGNEQFF. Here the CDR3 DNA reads TGTGCCAGCAGTTACCCGACAGGCAATGAGCAGTTCTTC.

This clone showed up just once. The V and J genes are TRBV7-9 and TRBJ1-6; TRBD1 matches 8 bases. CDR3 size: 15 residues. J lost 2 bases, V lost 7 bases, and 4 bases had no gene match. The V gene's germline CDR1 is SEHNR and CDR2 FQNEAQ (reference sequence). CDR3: CASNYRGAYNSPLHF. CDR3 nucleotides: TGTGCCAGCAACTACAGGGGGGCCTATAATTCACCCCTCCACTTT. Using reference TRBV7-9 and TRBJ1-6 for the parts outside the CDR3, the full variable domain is DTGVSQNPRHKITKRGQNVTFRCDPISEHNRLYWYRQTLGQGPEFLTYFQNEAQLEKSRLLSDRFSAERPKGSFSTLEIQRTEQGDSAMYLCASNYRGAYNSPLHFGNGTRLTVT.

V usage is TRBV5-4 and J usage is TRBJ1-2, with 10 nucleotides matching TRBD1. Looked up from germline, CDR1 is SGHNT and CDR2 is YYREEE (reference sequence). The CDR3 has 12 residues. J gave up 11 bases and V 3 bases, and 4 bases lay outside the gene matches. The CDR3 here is CASSWDRGRYTF. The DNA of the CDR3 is TGTGCCAGCAGCTGGGACAGGGGAAGGTACACCTTC.

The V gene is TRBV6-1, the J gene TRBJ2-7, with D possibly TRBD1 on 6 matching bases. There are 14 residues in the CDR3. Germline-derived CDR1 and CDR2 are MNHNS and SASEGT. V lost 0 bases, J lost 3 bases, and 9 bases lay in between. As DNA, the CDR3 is TGTGCCAGCAGTGAAGCGCAGGGGAGCTACGAGCAGTACGTC. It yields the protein CASSEAQGSYEQYV.

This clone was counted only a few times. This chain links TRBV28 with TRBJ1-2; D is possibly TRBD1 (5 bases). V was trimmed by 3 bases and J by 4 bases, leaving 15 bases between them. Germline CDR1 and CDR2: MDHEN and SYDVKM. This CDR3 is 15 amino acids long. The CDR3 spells CASSFGGSDSYGYTF. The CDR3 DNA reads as TGTGCCAGCAGTTTCGGGGGGTCTGATTCCTATGGCTACACCTTC.

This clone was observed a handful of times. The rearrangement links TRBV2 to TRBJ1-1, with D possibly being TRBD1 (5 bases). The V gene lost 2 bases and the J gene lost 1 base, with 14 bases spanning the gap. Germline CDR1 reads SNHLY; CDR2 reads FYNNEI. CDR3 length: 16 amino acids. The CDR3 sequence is CASSEPEWQGNTEAFF. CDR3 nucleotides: TGTGCCAGCAGTGAACCCGAATGGCAGGGGAACACTGAAGCTTTCTTT.

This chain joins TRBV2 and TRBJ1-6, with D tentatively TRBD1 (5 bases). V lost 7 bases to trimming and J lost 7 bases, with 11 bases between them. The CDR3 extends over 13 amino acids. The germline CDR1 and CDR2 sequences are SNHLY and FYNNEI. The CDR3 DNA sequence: TGTGCCAGCATCGGGACTCCAAATTCACCCCTCCACTTT. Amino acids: CASIGTPNSPLHF.

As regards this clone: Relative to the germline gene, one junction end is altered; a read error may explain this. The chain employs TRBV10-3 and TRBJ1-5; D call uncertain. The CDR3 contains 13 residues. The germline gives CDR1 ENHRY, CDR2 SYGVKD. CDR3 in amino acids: CAISGESNQPQHF. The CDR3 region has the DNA TGTGCCATTAGTGGGGAGAGCAATCAGCCCCAGCATTTT.

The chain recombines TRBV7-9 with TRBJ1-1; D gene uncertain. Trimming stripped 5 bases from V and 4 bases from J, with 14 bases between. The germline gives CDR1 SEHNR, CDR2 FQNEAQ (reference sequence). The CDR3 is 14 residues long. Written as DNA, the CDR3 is TGTGCCAGCAGCCCGCGTTGGAGTAGCACTGAAGCTTTCTTT. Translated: CASSPRWSSTEAFF.

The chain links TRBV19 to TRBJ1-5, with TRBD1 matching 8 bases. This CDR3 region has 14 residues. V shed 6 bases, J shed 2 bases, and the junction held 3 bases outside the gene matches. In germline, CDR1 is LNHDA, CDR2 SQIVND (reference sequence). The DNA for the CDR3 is TGTGCCAGTAGCTCGACAGGGGGCAATCAGCCCCAGCATTTT. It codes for CASSSTGGNQPQHF.

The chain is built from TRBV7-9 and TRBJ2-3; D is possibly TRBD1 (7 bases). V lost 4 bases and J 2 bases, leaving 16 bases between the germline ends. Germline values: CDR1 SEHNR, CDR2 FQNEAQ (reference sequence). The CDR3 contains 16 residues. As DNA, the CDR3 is TGTGCCAGCAGCTGGGGAGGCGACAGGGACACAGATACGCAGTATTTT. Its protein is CASSWGGDRDTDTQYF.

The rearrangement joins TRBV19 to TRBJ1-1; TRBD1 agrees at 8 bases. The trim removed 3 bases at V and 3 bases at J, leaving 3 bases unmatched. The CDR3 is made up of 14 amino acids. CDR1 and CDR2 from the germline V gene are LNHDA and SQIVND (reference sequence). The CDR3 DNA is TGTGCCAGTAGTATCGGACAGGGCTACACTGAAGCTTTCTTT. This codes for CASSIGQGYTEAFF.

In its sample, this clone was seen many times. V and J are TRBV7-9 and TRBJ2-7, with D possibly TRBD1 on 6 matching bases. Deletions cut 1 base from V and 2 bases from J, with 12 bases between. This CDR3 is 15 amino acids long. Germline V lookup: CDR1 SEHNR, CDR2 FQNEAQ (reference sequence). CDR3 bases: TGTGCCAGCAGCTTAGTCGGACAGACGACCTACGAGCAGTACTTC. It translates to CASSLVGQTTYEQYF.

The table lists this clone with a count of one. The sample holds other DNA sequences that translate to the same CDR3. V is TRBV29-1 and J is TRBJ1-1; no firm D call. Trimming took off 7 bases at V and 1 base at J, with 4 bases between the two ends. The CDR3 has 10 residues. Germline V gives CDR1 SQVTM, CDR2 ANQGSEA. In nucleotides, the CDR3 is TGCAGCGCCCAGAACACTGAAGCTTTCTTT. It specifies CSAQNTEAFF.

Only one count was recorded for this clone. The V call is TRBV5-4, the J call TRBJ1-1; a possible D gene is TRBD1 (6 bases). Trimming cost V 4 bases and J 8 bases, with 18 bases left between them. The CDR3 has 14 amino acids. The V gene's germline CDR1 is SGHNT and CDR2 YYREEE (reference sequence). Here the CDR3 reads CASSQFGRGNEAFF. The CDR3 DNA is TGTGCCAGCAGCCAATTTGGGAGGGGGAACGAAGCTTTCTTT.

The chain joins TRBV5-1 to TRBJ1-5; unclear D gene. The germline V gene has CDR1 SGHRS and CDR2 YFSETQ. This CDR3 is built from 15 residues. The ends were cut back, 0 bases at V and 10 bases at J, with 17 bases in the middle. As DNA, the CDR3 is TGCGCCAGCAGCTTGGGGACTGGAGTAAGGGAACCCCAGCATTTT. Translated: CASSLGTGVREPQHF. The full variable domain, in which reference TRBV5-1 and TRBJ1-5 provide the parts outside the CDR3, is KAGVTQTPRYLIKTRGQQVTLSCSPISGHRSVSWYQQTPGQGLQFLFEYFSETQRNKGNFPGRFSGRQFSNSRSEMNVSTLELGDSALYLCASSLGTGVREPQHFGDGTRLSIL.

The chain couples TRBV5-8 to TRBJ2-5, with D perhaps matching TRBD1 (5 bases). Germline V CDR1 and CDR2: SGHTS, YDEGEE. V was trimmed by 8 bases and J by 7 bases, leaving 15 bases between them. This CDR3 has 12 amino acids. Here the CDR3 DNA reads TGTGCCAGTCTGGGGCTCCAGAGGACCCAGTACTTC. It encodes CASLGLQRTQYF.

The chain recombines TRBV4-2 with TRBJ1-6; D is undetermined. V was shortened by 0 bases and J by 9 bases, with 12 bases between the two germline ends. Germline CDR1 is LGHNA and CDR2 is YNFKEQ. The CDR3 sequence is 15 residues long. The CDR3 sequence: CASSQEAARGSPLHF. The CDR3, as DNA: TGTGCCAGCAGCCAAGAGGCGGCCCGGGGTTCACCCCTCCACTTT.

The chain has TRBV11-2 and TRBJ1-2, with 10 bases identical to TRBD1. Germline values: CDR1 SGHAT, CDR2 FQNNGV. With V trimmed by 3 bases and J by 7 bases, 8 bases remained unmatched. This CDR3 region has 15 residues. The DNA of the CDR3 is TGTGCCAGCAGCTTGAACCCAGGACAGGGGGGTGGCTACACCTTC. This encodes CASSLNPGQGGGYTF.

The CDR3 DNA sequence: TGTGCCAGCAGCTTAGCGCGGGGATACGCAACTAATGAAAAACTGTTTTTT. It specifies CASSLARGYATNEKLFF. The V call is TRBV7-8, the J call TRBJ1-4; D unresolved. The CDR3 is made up of 17 amino acids. Germline values: CDR1 SGHVS, CDR2 FQNEAQ. The V end was cut by 0 bases, the J end by 0 bases, with 11 bases between.